This T cell receptor (beta chain) was recorded in a study of blood T cell repertoires in COVID-19 (TCRdb year 2020). Notes on the research overall: Collaborator samples came from the United States, Italy and Spain and covered acute and convalescent phases of COVID-19. The material from the prospective study consisted of cDNA or gDNA derived from T cells, B-cell-depleted T cells, or PBMCs. The dataset comprised deeply sampled blood TCRbeta repertoires from subjects exposed to, actively infected with, or recovered from COVID-19. The repertoires were released in a freely available public database meant as a resource for research on the immune response to SARS-CoV-2. Samples came from the ongoing ImmuneRACE study (first 160 participants) plus 1,254 subjects from 6 global collaborators. Sample metadata almost always included a de-identified subject ID, COVID-19 status, age in years and sex. Where HLA class I and class II types were available, the types were taken from metadata supplied by the sample provider, not from assay-based typing. Summary of the overall study and its limitations: How much clinical and demographic metadata was included differed by source and by participant, and the metadata was provided uncurated.

Participants in the prospective study were enrolled through a virtual design, were aged about 18 to 89 years, and lived in some 24 United States geographic areas. In the prospective study, cohorts were assigned on the basis of participant-reported clinical history obtained from a screening survey and a study questionnaire. For ImmuneRACE Cohort 3, a participant was defined as recovered based on two consecutive negative NP/OP PCR tests, clearance by a healthcare professional, or resolution of symptoms. In the prospective study, mobile phlebotomists collected whole blood, serum and a nasopharyngeal or oropharyngeal swab from each participant. Prospective study participants could optionally give additional blood draws and questionnaires over an approximately 2-month period. Before DNA extraction, blood samples from the prospective study were shipped at room temperature or frozen. As regards this clone: It has no known antigen specificity. Per-base qualities were not stored, and no clone one base away is much larger.

CDR1 and CDR2, looked up from the germline V gene, are SGHRS and YFSETQ. The CDR3, from cysteine to phenylalanine, totals 15 residues. Just CDR3 DNA is preserved here, 45 bases in frame from base 1. V is cut back by 4 bases and J by 3 bases, with 7 bases in the junction unmatched. TCRbeta CDR3 regions were amplified from genomic DNA using the immunoSEQ Assay, a bias-controlled multiplex PCR. Per the original workflow: The number of nucleated cells in each sample was estimated by amplification of reference gene primers within the assay. To quantify the absolute abundance of each unique TCRbeta CDR3 rearrangement, sequence reads were collapsed and filtered. Productive Simpson clonality was computed per sample as the square root of Simpson's diversity index over productive rearrangements. TCRdb's version of the immuneACCESS table is confined to in-frame rearrangements and falls short of the full clone set. An unresolved V gene accounts for under half of the shortfall where checked; the remainder is of unknown origin. The V and J calls and clone size come from that table; D and trimming were worked out from the DNA. In this sample the table shows about 350,000 clones, 87% of which occur a single time. Jointly, the top ten make up over 0.8% of the sample.

The rearrangement joined TRBV5-1 to TRBJ2-1; TRBD1 matches 7 bases in the middle. The sequencing sample was made of PBMCs or T cells enriched from blood (not recorded which). The clonotype was recovered from a woman between 25 and 40 years old who had recovered from COVID-19. CDR3 reads: CASSQGTANYNEQFF. The nucleotide sequence reads TGCGCCAGCAGCCAGGGGACAGCGAACTACAATGAGCAGTTCTTC.